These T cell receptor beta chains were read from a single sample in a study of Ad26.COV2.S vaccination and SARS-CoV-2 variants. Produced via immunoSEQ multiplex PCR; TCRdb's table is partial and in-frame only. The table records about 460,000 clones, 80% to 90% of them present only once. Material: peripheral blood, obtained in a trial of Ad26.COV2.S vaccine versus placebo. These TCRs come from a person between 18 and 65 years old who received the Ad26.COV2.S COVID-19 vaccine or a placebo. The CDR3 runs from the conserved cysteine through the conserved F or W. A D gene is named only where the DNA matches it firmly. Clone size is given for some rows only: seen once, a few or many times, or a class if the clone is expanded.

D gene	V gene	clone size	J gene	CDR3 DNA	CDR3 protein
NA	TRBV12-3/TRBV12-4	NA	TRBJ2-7	TGTGCCAGCAGTTTGGTCTGGTCCTACGAGCAGTACTTC	CASSLVWSYEQYF
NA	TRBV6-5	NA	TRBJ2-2	TGTGCCAGCAGTTACCTTGGGGCGAATGGCGGGGAGCTGTTTTTT	CASSYLGANGGELFF
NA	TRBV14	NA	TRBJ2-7	TGTGCCAGCAGCTACACATCCGCCTACGAGCAGTACTTC	CASSYTSAYEQYF
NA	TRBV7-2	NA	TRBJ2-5	TGTGCCAGCAGCTTAACCGTACGCGAGACCCAGTACTTC	CASSLTVRETQYF
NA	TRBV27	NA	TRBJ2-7	TGTGCCAGCAGCCGAGTTATGGCGTTTTCCTACGAGCAGTACTTC	CASSRVMAFSYEQYF
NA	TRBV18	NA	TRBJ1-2	TGTGCCAGCTCGCACGGACCCACCCCATCCAGCCCTGGCTACACCTTC	CASSHGPTPSSPGYTF
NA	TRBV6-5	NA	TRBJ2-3	TGTGCCAGCAGTTACTCTCCGCCGACGAGCACAGATACGCAGTATTTT	CASSYSPPTSTDTQYF
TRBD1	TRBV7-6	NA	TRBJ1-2	TGTGCCAGCAGCTTAGACCAGGGGGTCGTAGACTACACCTTC	CASSLDQGVVDYTF
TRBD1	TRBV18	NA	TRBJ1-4	TGTGCCAGCTCACTCAACCCGCAGGGGGGCGGAGAAAAACTGTTTTTT	CASSLNPQGGGEKLFF
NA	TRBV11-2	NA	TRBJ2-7	TGTGCCAGCAGCTTAGATGGATCCTCCTACGAGCAGTACTTC	CASSLDGSSYEQYF
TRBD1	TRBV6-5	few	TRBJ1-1	TGTGCCAGCGGACTGACAGGGGACGTCACTGAAGCTTTCTTT	CASGLTGDVTEAFF
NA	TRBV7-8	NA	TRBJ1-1	TGTGCCAGCAGCTTAGCGCAGGGCAGCACTGAAGCTTTCTTT	CASSLAQGSTEAFF
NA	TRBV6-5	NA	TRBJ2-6	TGTGCCAGCAGCAGGACAGAGTCTGGGGCCAACGTCCTGACTTTC	CASSRTESGANVLTF
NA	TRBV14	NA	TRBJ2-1	TGTGCCAGCAGCCAACAAGAGTTTGGGCACATGAATGAGCAGTTCTTC	CASSQQEFGHMNEQFF
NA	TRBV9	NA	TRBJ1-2	TGTGCCAGCAGCAGTACCGGGGGGGACTATGGCTACACCTTC	CASSSTGGDYGYTF
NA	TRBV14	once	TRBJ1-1	TGTGCCAGCAGCCAAGATTGGGAGAACACTGAAGCTTTCTTT	CASSQDWENTEAFF
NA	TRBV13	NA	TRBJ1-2	TGTGCCAGCAAAATGGGGACTTCGGGGATGTTCGGTAACTATGGCTACACCTTC	CASKMGTSGMFGNYGYTF
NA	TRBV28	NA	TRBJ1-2	TGTGCCAGCAGGGCCCCTGGGGGCTACACCTTC	CASRAPGGYTF
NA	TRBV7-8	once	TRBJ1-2	TGTGCCAGCAGCCTTTTAAGCCAGACATTCTATGGCTACACCTTC	CASSLLSQTFYGYTF
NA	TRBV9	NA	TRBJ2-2	TGTGCCAGCAGCGTAGCGGGGGCAGACACCGGGGAGCTGTTTTTT	CASSVAGADTGELFF
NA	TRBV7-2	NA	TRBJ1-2	TGTGCCAGCAGCCACCCAACAGGGCCCTCTAACTATGGCTACACCTTC	CASSHPTGPSNYGYTF
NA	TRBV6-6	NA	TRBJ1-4	TGTGCCAGCAGGGGGAGTGGTACCAATGAAAAACTGTTTTTT	CASRGSGTNEKLFF
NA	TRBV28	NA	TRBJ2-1	TGTGCCAGCAGTTTGGGGGCTGAGCAGTTCTTC	CASSLGAEQFF
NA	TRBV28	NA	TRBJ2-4	TGTGCCAGCAGTCTAATACCAAACATTCAGTACTTC	CASSLIPNIQYF
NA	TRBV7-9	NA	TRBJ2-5	TGTGCCAGCAGCTTAAGGGCGGAGACCCAGTACTTC	CASSLRAETQYF
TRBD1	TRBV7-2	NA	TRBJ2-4	TGTGCCAGCAGCTTAGCCAGAATGGACAGGGCCAAAAACATTCAGTACTTC	CASSLARMDRAKNIQYF
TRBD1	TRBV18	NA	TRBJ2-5	TGTGCCAGCTCACCAGGACAGGGCAAAGAGACCCAGTACTTC	CASSPGQGKETQYF
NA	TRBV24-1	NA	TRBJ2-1	TGTGCCACCAGTGATTCCGGACCGCCTTACAATGAGCAGTTCTTC	CATSDSGPPYNEQFF
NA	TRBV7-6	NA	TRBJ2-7	TGTGCCAGCAGCTTAGAAGTGCTATCCTACGAGCAGTACTTC	CASSLEVLSYEQYF
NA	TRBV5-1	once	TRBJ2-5	TGCGCCAGCAGCCTAAAAGAGACCCAGTACTTC	CASSLKETQYF
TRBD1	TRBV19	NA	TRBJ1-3	TGTGCCAGCGGACAGGGCGGCATGTACCCGCGAAACACCATATATTTT	CASGQGGMYPRNTIYF
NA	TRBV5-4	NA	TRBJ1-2	TGTGCCAGCAGCCAGACTAGAGTTTCTAACTATGGCTACACCTTC	CASSQTRVSNYGYTF
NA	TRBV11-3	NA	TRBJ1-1	TGTGCCAGTCGAGGGGGAGCTTTCTTT	CASRGGAFF
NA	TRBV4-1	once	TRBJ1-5	TGCGCCAGCAGCCAAGGTGGGGGGGGAGGCAATCAGCCCCAGCATTTT	CASSQGGGGGNQPQHF
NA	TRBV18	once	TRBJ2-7	TGTGCCAGCTCACCACTGGCAGGGCAGGGCTACGAGCAGTACTTC	CASSPLAGQGYEQYF
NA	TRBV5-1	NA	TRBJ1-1	TGCGCCAGCAGTTTACAGGGAACTGAAGCTTTCTTT	CASSLQGTEAFF
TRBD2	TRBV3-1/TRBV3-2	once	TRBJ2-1	TGTGCCAGCAGCAGACTAGCGGGGGACCTGAATGAGCAGTTCTTC	CASSRLAGDLNEQFF
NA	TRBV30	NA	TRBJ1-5	TGTGCCTGGAGTGTACGGGGCAGGGATCAGCCCCAGCATTTT	CAWSVRGRDQPQHF
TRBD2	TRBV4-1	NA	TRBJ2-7	TGCGCCAGCAGCCTAAGGGGACTAGCGGGAGGGCCCTCCTACGAGCAGTACTTC	CASSLRGLAGGPSYEQYF
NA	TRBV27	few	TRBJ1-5	TGTGCCAGCAGTTCTCAGGGGTTAGGGCAGCCCCAGCATTTT	CASSSQGLGQPQHF
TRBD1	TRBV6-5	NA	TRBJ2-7	TGTGCCAGCAGCCGCCGGGACAGTCTCTACGAGCAGTACTTC	CASSRRDSLYEQYF
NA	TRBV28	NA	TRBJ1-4	TGTGCCAGCAGCCCCCCCGACATGCCTAATGAAAAACTGTTTTTT	CASSPPDMPNEKLFF
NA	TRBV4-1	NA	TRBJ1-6	TGCGCCAGCAGCCAACCGCCGGGGCGGAATTCACCCCTCCACTTT	CASSQPPGRNSPLHF
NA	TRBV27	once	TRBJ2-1	TGTGCCAGCAGCCCAGGGGGGGTGACGAGGAATGAGCAGTTCTTC	CASSPGGVTRNEQFF
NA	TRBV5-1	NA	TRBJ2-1	TGCGCCAGCAGCTTGGATGCCAGGGCGAACTACTACAATGAGCAGTTCTTC	CASSLDARANYYNEQFF
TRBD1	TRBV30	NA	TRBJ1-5	TGTGCCTGGAGTAAGGGGGCCGCGAGCAATCAGCCCCAGCATTTT	CAWSKGAASNQPQHF
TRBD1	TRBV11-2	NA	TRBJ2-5	TGTGCCAGCAGCTTTCGGACAGGGATTACAGAGACCCAGTACTTC	CASSFRTGITETQYF
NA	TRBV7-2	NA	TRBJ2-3	TGTGCCAGCAGCCCACTCTCCAGCACAGATACGCAGTATTTT	CASSPLSSTDTQYF
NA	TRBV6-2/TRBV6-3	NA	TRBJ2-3	TGTGCCAGCAGTACAACTACTTATACGCAGTATTTT	CASSTTTYTQYF
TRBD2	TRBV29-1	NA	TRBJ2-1	TGCAGCGTTGCCGGACTAGCGGGAAAGTACAATGAGCAGTTCTTC	CSVAGLAGKYNEQFF
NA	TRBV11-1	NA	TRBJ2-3	TGTGCCAGCAGCTTAGGGTTAGGAGGGGATACGCAGTATTTT	CASSLGLGGDTQYF
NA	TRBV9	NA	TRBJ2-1	TGTGCCAGCAGCGTCGGGGGATACGATGAGCAGTTCTTC	CASSVGGYDEQFF
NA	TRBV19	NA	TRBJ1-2	TGTGCCAGTAGTGCCCGGACACTAGCTAACTATGGCTACACCTTC	CASSARTLANYGYTF
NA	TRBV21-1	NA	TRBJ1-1	TGTGCCAGCAGCAAATGGCAGAACACTGAAGCTTTCTTT	CASSKWQNTEAFF